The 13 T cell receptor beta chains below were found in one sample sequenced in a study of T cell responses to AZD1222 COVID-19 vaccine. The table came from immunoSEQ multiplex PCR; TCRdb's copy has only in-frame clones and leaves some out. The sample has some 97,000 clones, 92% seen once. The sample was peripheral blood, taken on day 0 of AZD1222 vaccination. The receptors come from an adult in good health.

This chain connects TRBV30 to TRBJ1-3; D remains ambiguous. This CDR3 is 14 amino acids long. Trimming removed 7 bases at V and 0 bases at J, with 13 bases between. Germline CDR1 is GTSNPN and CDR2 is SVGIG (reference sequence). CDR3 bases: TGTGCCTACCAATCTGCAGGCTCTGGAAACACCATATATTTT. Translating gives CAYQSAGSGNTIYF.

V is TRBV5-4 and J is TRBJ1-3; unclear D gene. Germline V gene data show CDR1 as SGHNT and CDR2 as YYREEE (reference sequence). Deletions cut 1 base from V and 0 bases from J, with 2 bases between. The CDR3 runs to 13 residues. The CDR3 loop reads CASSLFSGNTIYF. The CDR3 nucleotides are TGTGCCAGCAGCTTGTTCTCTGGAAACACCATATATTTT.

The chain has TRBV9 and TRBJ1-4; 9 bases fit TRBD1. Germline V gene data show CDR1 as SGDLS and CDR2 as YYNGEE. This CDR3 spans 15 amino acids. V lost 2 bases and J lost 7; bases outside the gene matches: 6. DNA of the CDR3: TGTGCCAGCAGCGTTGGGACAGGGAGGGGTGAAAAACTGTTTTTT. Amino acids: CASSVGTGRGEKLFF.

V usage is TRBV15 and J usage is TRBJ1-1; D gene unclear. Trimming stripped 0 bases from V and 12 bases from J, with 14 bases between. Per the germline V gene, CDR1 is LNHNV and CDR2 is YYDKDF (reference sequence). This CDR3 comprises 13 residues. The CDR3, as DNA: TGTGCCACCAGCAGAGATCGGGATGAGGGTACTTTCTTT. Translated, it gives CATSRDRDEGTFF.

CDR3 sequence (DNA): TGTGCCAGCAGTGAAAGAGGGGACAACACTGAAGCTTTCTTT. Amino acids: CASSERGDNTEAFF. The V gene is TRBV2, the J gene TRBJ1-1; the D gene is possibly TRBD1 (5 bases). The V gene lost 2 bases and the J gene lost 2 bases, with 9 bases spanning the gap. Germline V CDR1 and CDR2: SNHLY, FYNNEI. CDR3 length: 14 residues.

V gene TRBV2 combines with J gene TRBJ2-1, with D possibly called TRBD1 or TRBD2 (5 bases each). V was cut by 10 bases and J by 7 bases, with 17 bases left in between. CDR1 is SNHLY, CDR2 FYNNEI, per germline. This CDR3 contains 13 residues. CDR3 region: CAIPRGPGNEQFF. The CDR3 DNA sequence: TGTGCCATCCCGAGGGGCCCAGGGAATGAGCAGTTCTTC.

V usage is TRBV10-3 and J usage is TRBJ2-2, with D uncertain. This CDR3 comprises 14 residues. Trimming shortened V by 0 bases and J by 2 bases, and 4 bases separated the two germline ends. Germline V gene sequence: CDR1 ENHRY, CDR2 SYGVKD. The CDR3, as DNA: TGTGCCATCAGTGAGTCCAGAAACACCGGGGAGCTGTTTTTT. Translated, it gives CAISESRNTGELFF.

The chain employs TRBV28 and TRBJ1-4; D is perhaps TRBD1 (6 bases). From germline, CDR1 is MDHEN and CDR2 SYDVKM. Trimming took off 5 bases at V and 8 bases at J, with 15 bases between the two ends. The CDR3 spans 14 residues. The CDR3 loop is CASSLRSRGEKLFF. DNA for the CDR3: TGTGCCAGCAGTCTAAGATCCAGGGGAGAAAAACTGTTTTTT.

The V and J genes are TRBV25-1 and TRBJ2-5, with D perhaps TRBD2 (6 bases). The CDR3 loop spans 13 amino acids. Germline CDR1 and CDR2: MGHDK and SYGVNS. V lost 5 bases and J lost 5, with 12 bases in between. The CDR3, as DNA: TGTGCCAGCAGTTGGAGGGGATTTGAGACCCAGTACTTC. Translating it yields CASSWRGFETQYF. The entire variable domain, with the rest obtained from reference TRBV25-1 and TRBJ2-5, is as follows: EADIYQTPRYLVIGTGKKITLECSQTMGHDKMYWYQQDPGMELHLIHYSYGVNSTEKGDLSSESTVSRIRTEHFPLTLESARPSHTSQYLCASSWRGFETQYFGPGTRLLVL.

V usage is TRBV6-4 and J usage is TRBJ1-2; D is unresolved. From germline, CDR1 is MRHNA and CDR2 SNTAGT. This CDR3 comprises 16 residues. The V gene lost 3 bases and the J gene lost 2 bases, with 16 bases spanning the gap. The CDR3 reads CASSETIAGSNYGYTF. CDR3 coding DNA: TGTGCCAGCAGTGAGACCATTGCAGGAAGCAACTATGGCTACACCTTC.

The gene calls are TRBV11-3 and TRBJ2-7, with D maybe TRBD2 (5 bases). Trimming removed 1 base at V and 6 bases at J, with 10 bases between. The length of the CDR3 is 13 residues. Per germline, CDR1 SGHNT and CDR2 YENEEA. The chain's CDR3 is CASSLVGESEQYF. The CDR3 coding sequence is TGTGCCAGCAGCTTAGTCGGGGAGTCCGAGCAGTACTTC.

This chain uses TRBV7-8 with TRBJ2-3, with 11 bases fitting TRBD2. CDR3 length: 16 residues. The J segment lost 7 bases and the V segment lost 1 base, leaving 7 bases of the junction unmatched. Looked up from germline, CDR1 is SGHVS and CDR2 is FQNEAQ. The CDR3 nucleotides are TGTGCCAGCAGCTTAGGAGGACTAGCGGGTGGCCATACGCAGTATTTT. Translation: CASSLGGLAGGHTQYF.

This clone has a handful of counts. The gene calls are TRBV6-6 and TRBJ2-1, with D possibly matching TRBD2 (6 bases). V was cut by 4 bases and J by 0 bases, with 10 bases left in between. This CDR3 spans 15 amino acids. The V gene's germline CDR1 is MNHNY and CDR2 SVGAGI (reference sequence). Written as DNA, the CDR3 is TGTGCCAGCAGTTTCACCGGGAGCTCCTACAATGAGCAGTTCTTC. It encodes CASSFTGSSYNEQFF.